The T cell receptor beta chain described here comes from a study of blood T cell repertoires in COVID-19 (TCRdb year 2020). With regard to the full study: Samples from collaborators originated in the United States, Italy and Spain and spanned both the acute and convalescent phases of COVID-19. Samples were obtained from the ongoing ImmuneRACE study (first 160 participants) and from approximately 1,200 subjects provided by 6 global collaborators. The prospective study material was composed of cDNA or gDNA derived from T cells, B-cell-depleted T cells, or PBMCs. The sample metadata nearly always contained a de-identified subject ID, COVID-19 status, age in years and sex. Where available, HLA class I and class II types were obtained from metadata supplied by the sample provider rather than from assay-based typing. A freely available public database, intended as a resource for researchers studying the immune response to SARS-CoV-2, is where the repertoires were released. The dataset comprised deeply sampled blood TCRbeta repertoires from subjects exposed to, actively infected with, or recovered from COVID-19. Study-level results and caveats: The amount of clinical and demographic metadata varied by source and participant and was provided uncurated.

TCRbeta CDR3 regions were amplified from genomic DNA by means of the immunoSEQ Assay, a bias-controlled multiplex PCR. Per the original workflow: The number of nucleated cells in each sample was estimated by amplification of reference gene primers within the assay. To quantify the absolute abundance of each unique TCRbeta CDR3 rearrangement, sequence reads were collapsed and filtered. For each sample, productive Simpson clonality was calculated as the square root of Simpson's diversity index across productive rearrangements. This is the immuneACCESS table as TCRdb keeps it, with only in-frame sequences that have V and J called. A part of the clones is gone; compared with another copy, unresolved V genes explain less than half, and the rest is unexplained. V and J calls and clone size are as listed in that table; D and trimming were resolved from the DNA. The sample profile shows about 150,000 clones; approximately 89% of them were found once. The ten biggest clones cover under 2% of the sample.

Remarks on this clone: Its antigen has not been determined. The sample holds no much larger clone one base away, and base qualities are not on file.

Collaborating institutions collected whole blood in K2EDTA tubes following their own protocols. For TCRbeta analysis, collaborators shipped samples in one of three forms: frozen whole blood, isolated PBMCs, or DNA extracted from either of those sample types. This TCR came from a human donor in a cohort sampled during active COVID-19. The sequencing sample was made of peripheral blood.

The sequenced DNA: TGTGCCAGCAGCTTAGCGTACAGATCCTACGAGCAGTACTTC. Its translation reads: CASSLAYRSYEQYF. Recombination linked TRBV11-2 to TRBJ2-7, with the D segment identity uncertain. V sheds 1 base and J sheds 1 base, leaving 8 bases between their ends. From a lookup of the germline V gene, CDR1 and CDR2 are SGHAT and FQNNGV. The CDR3 contains 14 residues, cysteine and phenylalanine counted. CDR3 DNA only is kept here, 42 bases in frame from base 1.